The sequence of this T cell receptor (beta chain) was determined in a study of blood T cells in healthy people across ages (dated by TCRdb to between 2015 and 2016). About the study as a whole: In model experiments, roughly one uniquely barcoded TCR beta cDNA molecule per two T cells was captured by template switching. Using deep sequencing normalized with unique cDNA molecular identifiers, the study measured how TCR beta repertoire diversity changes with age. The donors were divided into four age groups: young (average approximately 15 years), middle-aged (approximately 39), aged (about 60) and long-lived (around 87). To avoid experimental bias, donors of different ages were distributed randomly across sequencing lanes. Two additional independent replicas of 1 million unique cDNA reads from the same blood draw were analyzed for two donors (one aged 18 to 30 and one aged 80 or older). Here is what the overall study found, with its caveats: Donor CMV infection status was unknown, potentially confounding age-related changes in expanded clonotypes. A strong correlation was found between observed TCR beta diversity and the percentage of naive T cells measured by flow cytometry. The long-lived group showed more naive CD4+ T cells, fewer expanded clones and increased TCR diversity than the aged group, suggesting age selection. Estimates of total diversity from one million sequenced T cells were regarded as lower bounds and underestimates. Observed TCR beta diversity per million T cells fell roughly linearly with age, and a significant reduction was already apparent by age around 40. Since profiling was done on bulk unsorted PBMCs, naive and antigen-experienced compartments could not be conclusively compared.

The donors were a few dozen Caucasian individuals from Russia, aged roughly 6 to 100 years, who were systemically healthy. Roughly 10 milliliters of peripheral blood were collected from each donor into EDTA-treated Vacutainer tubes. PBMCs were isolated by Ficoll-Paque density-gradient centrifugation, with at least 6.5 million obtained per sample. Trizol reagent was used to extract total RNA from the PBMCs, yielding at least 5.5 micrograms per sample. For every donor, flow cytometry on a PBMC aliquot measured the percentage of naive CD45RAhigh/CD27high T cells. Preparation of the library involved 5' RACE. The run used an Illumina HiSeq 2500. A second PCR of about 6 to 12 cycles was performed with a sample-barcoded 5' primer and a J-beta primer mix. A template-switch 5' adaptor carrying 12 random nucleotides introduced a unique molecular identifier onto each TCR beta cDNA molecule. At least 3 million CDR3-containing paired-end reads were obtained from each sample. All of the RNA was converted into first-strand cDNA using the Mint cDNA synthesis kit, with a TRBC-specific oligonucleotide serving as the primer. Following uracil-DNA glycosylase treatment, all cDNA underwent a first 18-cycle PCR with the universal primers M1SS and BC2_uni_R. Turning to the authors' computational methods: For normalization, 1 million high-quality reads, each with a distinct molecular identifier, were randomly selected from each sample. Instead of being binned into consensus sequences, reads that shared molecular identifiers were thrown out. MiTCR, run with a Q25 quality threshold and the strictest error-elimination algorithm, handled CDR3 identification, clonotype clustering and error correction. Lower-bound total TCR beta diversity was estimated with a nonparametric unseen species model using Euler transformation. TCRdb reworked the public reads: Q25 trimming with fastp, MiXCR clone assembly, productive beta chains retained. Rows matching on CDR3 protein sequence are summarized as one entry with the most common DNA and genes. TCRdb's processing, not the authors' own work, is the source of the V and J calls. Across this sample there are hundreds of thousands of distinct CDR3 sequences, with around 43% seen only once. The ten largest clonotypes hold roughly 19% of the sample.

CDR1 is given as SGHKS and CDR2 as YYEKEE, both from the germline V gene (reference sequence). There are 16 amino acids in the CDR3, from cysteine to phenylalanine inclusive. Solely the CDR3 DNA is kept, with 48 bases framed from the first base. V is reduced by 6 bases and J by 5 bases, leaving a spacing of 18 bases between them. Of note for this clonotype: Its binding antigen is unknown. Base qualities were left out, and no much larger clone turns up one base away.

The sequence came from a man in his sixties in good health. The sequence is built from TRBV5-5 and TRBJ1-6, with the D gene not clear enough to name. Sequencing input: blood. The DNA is TGTGCCAGCACCATCCGGGTCGGGCGGGATAATTCACCCCTCCACTTT. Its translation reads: CASTIRVGRDNSPLHF.